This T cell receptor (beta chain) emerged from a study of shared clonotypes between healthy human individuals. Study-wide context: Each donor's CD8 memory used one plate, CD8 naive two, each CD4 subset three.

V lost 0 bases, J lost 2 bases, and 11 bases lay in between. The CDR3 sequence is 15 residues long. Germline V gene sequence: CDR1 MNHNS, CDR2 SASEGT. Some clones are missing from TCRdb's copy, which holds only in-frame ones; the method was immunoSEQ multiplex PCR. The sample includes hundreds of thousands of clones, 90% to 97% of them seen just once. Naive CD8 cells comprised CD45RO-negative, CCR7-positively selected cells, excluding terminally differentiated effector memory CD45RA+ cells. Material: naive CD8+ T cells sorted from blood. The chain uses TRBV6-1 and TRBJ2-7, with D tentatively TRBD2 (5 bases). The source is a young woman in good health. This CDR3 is CASSEAEWGAYEQYF. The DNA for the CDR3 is TGTGCCAGCAGTGAAGCGGAGTGGGGAGCCTACGAGCAGTACTTC.